One and the same sample provided the 17 T cell receptor beta chains below, sequenced in a study of shared clonotypes between healthy human individuals. Repertoires were generated with immunoSEQ multiplex PCR, while TCRdb's copy carries only in-frame clones and drops some. The sample shows around 980,000 clones, approximately 80% of them seen only once. The material sequenced was memory CD4+ T cells from PBMCs. Subset meaning: CD45RA-negative fraction. These receptor sequences come from a man aged 18 to 30 in good health. Some clones in this sample may be carry-over from other donors' samples.

On this clone: In the same sample, other DNA sequences code for this CDR3. This chain uses TRBV5-1 with TRBJ1-2; 11 bases are a match to TRBD1. V gave up 4 bases and J gave up 7 bases; unmatched junction bases: 3. The CDR3 runs 13 residues. Germline lookup yields CDR1 SGHRS and CDR2 YFSETQ. In nucleotides, the CDR3 is TGCGCCAGCAGCCCCGGACAGGGGGCTGGCTACACCTTC. Encoded protein: CASSPGQGAGYTF.

The J gene is TRBJ1-5, the V gene TRBV28; TRBD1 might be the D (5 bases). The CDR3 covers 17 residues. From germline, CDR1 is MDHEN and CDR2 SYDVKM. The germline V and J ends were trimmed by 4 bases and 0 bases, with 16 bases remaining between them. The DNA for the CDR3 is TGTGCCAGCAGTTATATAATGGGACTTTATAGCAATCAGCCCCAGCATTTT. It yields the protein CASSYIMGLYSNQPQHF.

This sequence joins TRBV5-1 and TRBJ2-1, with D possibly TRBD2 on 6 matching bases. With 4 bases removed from V and 2 bases from J, the gap between germline ends came to 16 bases. The CDR3 runs 16 residues. From germline, CDR1 is SGHRS and CDR2 YFSETQ. CDR3 sequence: CASSPKAGRTYNEQFF. DNA of the CDR3: TGCGCCAGCAGCCCAAAAGCGGGTAGGACCTACAATGAGCAGTTCTTC.

The chain combines TRBV10-3 with TRBJ1-2; the D gene is possibly TRBD1 (6 bases). V dropped 3 bases and J dropped 0 bases, with 8 bases sitting between them. This CDR3 comprises 14 residues. Germline V lookup: CDR1 ENHRY, CDR2 SYGVKD. CDR3 in DNA: TGTGCCATCAGTGAACAGGGTCCTAACTATGGCTACACCTTC. This sequence encodes CAISEQGPNYGYTF.

This sequence joins TRBV9 and TRBJ2-1; D perhaps matches TRBD2 (5 bases). Germline V gene lookup returns CDR1 SGDLS and CDR2 YYNGEE. V was cut by 0 bases and J by 3 bases, with 13 bases left in between. The CDR3 totals 16 residues. CDR3 nucleotide sequence: TGTGCCAGCAGCGTAGATCAACCGACTAACTACAATGAGCAGTTCTTC. Amino acid sequence: CASSVDQPTNYNEQFF.

The chain combines TRBV28 with TRBJ1-5; no clear D gene. V was trimmed by 3 bases and J by 4 bases, leaving 10 bases between them. CDR1 and CDR2 (germline): MDHEN, SYDVKM. This CDR3 is built from 14 residues. The CDR3 nucleotides are TGTGCCAGCAGTTTGTTCCTAGCAAATCAGCCCCAGCATTTT. Its translation is CASSLFLANQPQHF.

Regarding this clone: Within the sample, other DNA sequences also encode this same CDR3. The chain recombines TRBV27 with TRBJ1-5; maybe TRBD1 (5 bases). CDR1 is MNHEY, CDR2 SMNVEV, per germline (reference sequence). This CDR3 has 13 residues. Between the trimmed V and J ends, which lost 2 bases and 7 bases, there was a span of 9 bases. In DNA form, the CDR3 reads TGTGCCAGCAGTTTAGGGGGGTTGCAGCCCCAGCATTTT. Amino acids: CASSLGGLQPQHF.

This chain uses TRBV6-5 with TRBJ2-7; the match to TRBD2 covers 11 bases. Trimming cost V 9 bases and J 4 bases; bases outside gene matches: 11. The V gene's germline CDR1 is MNHEY and CDR2 SVGAGI. The CDR3 has 15 residues. The CDR3 is CASSTTSGSRYEQYF. The CDR3 coding sequence is TGTGCCAGTTCAACAACTAGCGGGAGTCGATACGAGCAGTACTTC.

This clone has ten or more counts. At the DNA level, this CDR3 is encoded by other sequences in the same sample as well. The V call is TRBV5-1, the J call TRBJ2-3, with D perhaps TRBD1 (5 bases). The CDR3 totals 13 residues. The V end lost 0 bases, the J end lost 3 bases, and 5 bases lay between the germline ends. The germline CDR1 and CDR2 sequences are SGHRS and YFSETQ. CDR3 amino acids: CASSLEGTDTQYF. Here the CDR3 DNA reads TGCGCCAGCAGCTTGGAGGGGACAGATACGCAGTATTTT.

This clone was observed a few times. The chain carries TRBV20-1 and TRBJ1-5, with a weak D call TRBD1 (6 bases). V was pared by 4 bases and J by 9 bases, with 10 bases between. The germline V gene encodes CDR1 DFQATT and CDR2 SNEGSKA (reference sequence). This CDR3 is built from 11 residues. As DNA, the CDR3 is TGCAGTGCTATCCTCAGGGGGCCCCAGCATTTT. This sequence encodes CSAILRGPQHF.

The chain is built from TRBV14 and TRBJ2-2, with 7 bases fitting TRBD2. CDR3 length: 16 amino acids. The V and J ends lost 4 bases and 3 bases, in that order; junction bases with no gene match: 8. The V gene's germline CDR1 is SGHDN and CDR2 FVKESK. CDR3 in DNA: TGTGCCAGCAGCCCCCGGACTAGTTCGCACACCGGGGAGCTGTTTTTT. The encoded protein is CASSPRTSSHTGELFF.

V usage is TRBV4-1 and J usage is TRBJ2-5, with a possible D match to TRBD1 (5 bases). The germline V and J ends were trimmed by 0 bases and 5 bases, with 10 bases remaining between them. CDR1 and CDR2 (germline): MGHRA, YSYEKL. The CDR3 is 14 amino acids. Here the CDR3 reads CASSQEDSSETQYF. The CDR3, as DNA: TGCGCCAGCAGCCAAGAAGACAGTTCGGAGACCCAGTACTTC.

The chain has TRBV28 and TRBJ1-3; D is undetermined. Per the germline V gene, CDR1 is MDHEN and CDR2 is SYDVKM. V lost 3 bases, J lost 0 bases, and 6 bases lay in between. The CDR3 is 14 amino acids. CDR3 residues: CASSFWASGNTIYF. The CDR3 nucleotides are TGTGCCAGCAGTTTTTGGGCCTCTGGAAACACCATATATTTT.

This clone came up once. This chain uses TRBV28 with TRBJ2-5, with D tentatively TRBD1 (6 bases). This CDR3 is built from 14 residues. Germline V gene lookup returns CDR1 MDHEN and CDR2 SYDVKM. The V gene lost 10 bases and the J gene lost 0 bases, with 15 bases spanning the gap. For the CDR3, the DNA is TGTGCCACCGGGGTCTACAGGGACCAAGAGACCCAGTACTTC. As protein: CATGVYRDQETQYF.

The chain combines TRBV5-4 with TRBJ1-1; the D is unclear. CDR3 length equals 15 residues. Germline-derived CDR1 and CDR2 are SGHNT and YYREEE (reference sequence). Between the trimmed V and J ends, which lost 4 bases and 0 bases, there was a span of 13 bases. The CDR3 DNA reads TGTGCCAGCAGCCCACTAGGAGCGCTGAACACTGAAGCTTTCTTT. Residues: CASSPLGALNTEAFF.

The chain employs TRBV10-3 and TRBJ2-3; TRBD2 matches at 12 bases. The V gene's germline CDR1 is ENHRY and CDR2 SYGVKD. This CDR3 has 14 amino acids. V shed 7 bases and J 2 bases; nucleotides not matched to a gene: 1. CDR3: CAITSGRATDTQYF. CDR3 bases: TGTGCCATCACTAGCGGGAGGGCCACAGATACGCAGTATTTT.

The chain couples TRBV5-1 to TRBJ2-7, with D perhaps matching TRBD1 (6 bases). The CDR3 has 17 residues. The V and J ends lost 4 bases and 2 bases respectively, with 22 bases between them. Germline V gives CDR1 SGHRS, CDR2 YFSETQ. CDR3 bases: TGCGCCAGCAGCCCGGACAGTTACCGGGACAACACCTACGAGCAGTACTTC. It yields the protein CASSPDSYRDNTYEQYF.